The 5 T cell receptor beta chains below come from one sample, sequenced in a study of blood T cell repertoires in COVID-19. Libraries were prepared by immunoSEQ multiplex PCR; TCRdb keeps only in-frame clonotypes and omits some of them. Of approximately 250,000 clones in the sample, around 88% were seen once. The sequenced sample was PBMCs or T cells enriched from blood (not recorded which). These receptors originate from a woman between 40 and 55 years old with acute COVID-19.

The J gene is TRBJ2-1, the V gene TRBV11-2, with TRBD2 matching over 8 bases. V dropped 1 base and J dropped 2; count of bases not matched to a gene: 13. The CDR3 runs 19 residues. Germline CDR1 SGHAT, CDR2 FQNNGV. In DNA form, the CDR3 reads TGTGCCAGCAGCTTAGTCCCACTAGCGGTCCCCTACACCTACAATGAGCAGTTCTTC. Translation gives CASSLVPLAVPYTYNEQFF. Using reference TRBV11-2 and TRBJ2-1 for the parts outside the CDR3, the full variable domain is EAGVAQSPRYKIIEKRQSVAFWCNPISGHATLYWYQQILGQGPKLLIQFQNNGVVDDSQLPKDRFSAERLKGVDSTLKIQPAKLEDSAVYLCASSLVPLAVPYTYNEQFFGPGTRLTVL.

The rearrangement links TRBV28 to TRBJ1-6; possibly TRBD1 for D (6 bases). From germline, CDR1 is MDHEN and CDR2 SYDVKM. The ends were cut back, 5 bases at V and 0 bases at J, with 14 bases in the middle. The CDR3 has 17 residues. The CDR3 DNA is TGTGCCAGCAGTCCCGATAGGGGACACTCCTATAATTCACCCCTCCACTTT. Its translation is CASSPDRGHSYNSPLHF.

This chain joins TRBV19 and TRBJ2-2; TRBD1 matches at 8 bases. This CDR3 spans 15 amino acids. From germline, CDR1 is LNHDA and CDR2 SQIVND (reference sequence). The trim removed 5 bases at V and 2 bases at J, leaving 4 bases unmatched. In DNA form, the CDR3 reads TGTGCCAGTAGTCGGACAGGGTTCAACACCGGGGAGCTGTTTTTT. As protein: CASSRTGFNTGELFF.

The CDR3 DNA reads TGTGCCAGCAGCTTCGCTTATACAGGGGGCTCTGGAAACACCATATATTTT. It yields the protein CASSFAYTGGSGNTIYF. The chain combines TRBV7-9 with TRBJ1-3; TRBD1 matches at 8 bases. V dropped 3 bases and J dropped 0; count of bases not matched to a gene: 7. The germline gives CDR1 SEHNR, CDR2 FQNEAQ (reference sequence). This CDR3 has 17 amino acids. Supplemented by reference TRBV7-9 and TRBJ1-3, the full variable domain reads DTGVSQNPRHKITKRGQNVTFRCDPISEHNRLYWYRQTLGQGPEFLTYFQNEAQLEKSRLLSDRFSAERPKGSFSTLEIQRTEQGDSAMYLCASSFAYTGGSGNTIYFGEGSWLTVV.

The chain uses TRBV5-1 and TRBJ1-4, with 7 bases matching TRBD1. This CDR3 has 14 amino acids. The V gene end was trimmed by 4 bases and the J gene end by 2 bases; junction bases not matched to a gene: 2. Germline V gene sequence: CDR1 SGHRS, CDR2 YFSETQ. CDR3 coding DNA: TGCGCCAGCAGCCTGACAGGGACTAATGAAAAACTGTTTTTT. It codes for CASSLTGTNEKLFF.